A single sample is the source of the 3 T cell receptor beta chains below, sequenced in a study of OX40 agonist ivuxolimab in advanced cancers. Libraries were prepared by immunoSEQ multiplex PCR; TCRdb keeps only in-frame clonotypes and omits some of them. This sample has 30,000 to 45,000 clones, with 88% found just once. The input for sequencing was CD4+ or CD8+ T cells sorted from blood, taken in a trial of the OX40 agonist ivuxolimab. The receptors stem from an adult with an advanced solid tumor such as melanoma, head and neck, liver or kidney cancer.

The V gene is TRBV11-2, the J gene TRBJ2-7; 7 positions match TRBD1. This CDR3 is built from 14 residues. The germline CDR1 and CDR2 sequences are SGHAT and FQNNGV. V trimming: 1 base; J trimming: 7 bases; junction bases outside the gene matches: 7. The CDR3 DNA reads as TGTGCCAGCAGCTTAGGACAGGGTCTCGGGGAGCAGTACTTC. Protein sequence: CASSLGQGLGEQYF. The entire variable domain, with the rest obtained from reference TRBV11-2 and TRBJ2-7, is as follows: EAGVAQSPRYKIIEKRQSVAFWCNPISGHATLYWYQQILGQGPKLLIQFQNNGVVDDSQLPKDRFSAERLKGVDSTLKIQPAKLEDSAVYLCASSLGQGLGEQYFGPGTRLTVT.

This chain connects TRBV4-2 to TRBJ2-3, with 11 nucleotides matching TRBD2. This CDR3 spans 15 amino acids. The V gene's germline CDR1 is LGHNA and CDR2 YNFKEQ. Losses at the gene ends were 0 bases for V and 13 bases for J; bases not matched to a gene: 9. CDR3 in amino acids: CASSQDSTLAGGEYF. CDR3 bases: TGTGCCAGCAGCCAAGATAGTACCCTAGCGGGGGGTGAGTATTTT.

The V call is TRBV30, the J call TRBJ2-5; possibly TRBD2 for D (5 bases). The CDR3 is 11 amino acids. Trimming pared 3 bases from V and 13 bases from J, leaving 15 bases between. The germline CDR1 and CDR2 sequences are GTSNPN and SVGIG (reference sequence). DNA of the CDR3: TGTGCCTGGAGCTCCGGACTCAGTCGGTACTTC. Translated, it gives CAWSSGLSRYF.